This T cell receptor (beta chain) was captured in a study of T and B cells in COVID-19 patients. Across the whole study: Of 20 to 25 active-infection patients, 12 were critically ill with mechanical ventilation or extracorporeal membrane oxygenation.

This clonotype has just a few counts. What it binds is unknown. Each TRB amplification used about 250-550 ng of genomic DNA from blood. In germline, CDR1 is SGHDT, CDR2 YYEEEE. The CDR3 is made up of 14 amino acids. The V end was cut by 4 bases, the J end by 4 bases, with 12 bases between. General study points: Patients with COVID-19 reportedly showed strongly skewed T cell receptor beta variable and joining gene usage. CD4+, regulatory T cell, CD8+ and sorted SARS-CoV-2-responsive or tetramer+ T cells were not yet sequenced. Exclusive to the recovered cohort were 2,331 TCR clusters, around 30 of them with low generation probability.

Multiplex PCR with BIOMED2 TRB-A/B primer pools amplified TRB rearrangements. From the multiplex PCR reads, TCRdb called clonotypes with MiXCR, one entry per CDR3 protein. The data hold fewer than 15,000 distinct CDR3 sequences, with 29% observed a single time. The V gene is TRBV5-6, the J gene TRBJ1-5, with D perhaps TRBD1 (6 bases). This receptor was identified in a human donor who had recovered from COVID-19. Sequenced sample: blood. CDR3 sequence reads: CASSVGHRNQPQHF. In nucleotides, the CDR3 is TGTGCCAGCAGCGTGGGACACCGGAATCAGCCCCAGCATTTT.